One and the same sample provided the 25 T cell receptor beta chains below, sequenced in a study of cytomegalovirus exposure and HLA in healthy donors (dated by TCRdb to the late 2010s). Preparation of the library involved the immunoSEQ multiplex PCR assay. Imported from immuneACCESS, the table was reduced by TCRdb to in-frame sequences with V and J called. These copies leave out some clones; in studies compared against another copy, an unresolved V gene accounts for under half, and the cause of the remainder is not known. This sample lists 50,000 to 65,000 clones; about 88% were detected once. More than 14% of the sample is taken by the ten largest. What was sequenced was PBMCs. The receptors were sampled from a woman under 30 in good health and CMV-seronegative.

CDR3 in DNA: TGTGCCAGCAGTTGGGACAGGAATTCACCCCTCCACTTT. Amino acid sequence: CASSWDRNSPLHF. The chain recombines TRBV6-5 with TRBJ1-6; 8 bases align to TRBD1. The germline V gene encodes CDR1 MNHEY and CDR2 SVGAGI. CDR3 length: 13 residues. V dropped 4 bases and J dropped 7; count of bases not matched to a gene: 0.

The rearrangement joins TRBV5-1 to TRBJ2-7; 10 nucleotides line up with TRBD2. V was clipped by 0 bases and J by 4 bases; unmatched bases: 4. CDR1 SGHRS and CDR2 YFSETQ come from the germline V gene. This CDR3 contains 15 residues. CDR3 nucleotide sequence: TGCGCCAGCAGCTTGGTGGCTAGCGGGAGTTACGAGCAGTACTTC. It codes for CASSLVASGSYEQYF.

The rearrangement uses TRBV27 and TRBJ1-2; 7 bases line up with TRBD1. V was pared by 5 bases and J by 2 bases, with 11 bases of the junction left unmatched. Germline V gene lookup returns CDR1 MNHEY and CDR2 SMNVEV (reference sequence). This CDR3 has 16 amino acids. CDR3 nucleotide sequence: TGTGCCAGCAGTCCGTCTCCTCACAGGGGAAACTATGGCTACACCTTC. This codes for CASSPSPHRGNYGYTF.

The chain recombines TRBV11-2 with TRBJ1-1, with TRBD1 as a possible D gene (5 bases). CDR3 size: 17 residues. Trimming shortened V by 5 bases and J by 5 bases, and 24 bases separated the two germline ends. CDR1 and CDR2 (germline): SGHAT, FQNNGV. The CDR3, as DNA: TGTGCCAGCAGCCCCCGGTATGGAAGGGGCAGCGGGACTGAAGCTTTCTTT. Amino acids: CASSPRYGRGSGTEAFF. The full variable domain, its missing parts supplied by reference TRBV11-2 and TRBJ1-1, is EAGVAQSPRYKIIEKRQSVAFWCNPISGHATLYWYQQILGQGPKLLIQFQNNGVVDDSQLPKDRFSAERLKGVDSTLKIQPAKLEDSAVYLCASSPRYGRGSGTEAFFGQGTRLTVV.

The rearrangement joins TRBV5-6 to TRBJ2-2; 7 bases agree with TRBD1. This CDR3 contains 18 residues. Germline lookup yields CDR1 SGHDT and CDR2 YYEEEE. J lost 4 bases, V lost 0 bases, and 12 bases had no gene match. The CDR3: CASSLGWDSRRSTGELFF. For the CDR3, the DNA is TGTGCCAGCAGCTTGGGGTGGGACAGCCGACGGAGCACCGGGGAGCTGTTTTTT.

This clone was detected only once. This sequence joins TRBV29-1 and TRBJ1-5, with D hard to call. The germline V gene has CDR1 SQVTM and CDR2 ANQGSEA. V dropped 2 bases and J dropped 2 bases, with 13 bases sitting between them. The CDR3 contains 15 residues. The CDR3 bases are TGCAGCGTTGAAAGTGCCGAGGGTGGCAATCAGCCCCAGCATTTT. Residues: CSVESAEGGNQPQHF.

This clone was counted a few times. The chain carries TRBV7-9 and TRBJ1-6, with 7 bases that match TRBD1. The CDR3 runs 13 residues. In germline, CDR1 is SEHNR, CDR2 FQNEAQ (reference sequence). With V trimmed by 6 bases and J by 8 bases, 4 bases remained unmatched. This chain's CDR3 is CASSDRVDSPLHF. DNA of the CDR3: TGTGCCAGCAGTGACAGGGTGGATTCACCCCTCCACTTT.

Only one count was recorded for this clone. This chain connects TRBV6-1 to TRBJ1-1; the match to TRBD1 covers 8 bases. Germline V gene data show CDR1 as MNHNS and CDR2 as SASEGT. This CDR3 has 15 residues. V shed 3 bases and J 3 bases; nucleotides not matched to a gene: 6. The DNA of the CDR3 is TGTGCCAGCAGTGAGGGCAGGGGGCGAGACACTGAAGCTTTCTTT. This sequence encodes CASSEGRGRDTEAFF.

This chain uses TRBV5-6 with TRBJ2-3, with 11 bases that match TRBD2. V dropped 4 bases and J dropped 6; count of bases not matched to a gene: 10. Germline CDR1 and CDR2: SGHDT and YYEEEE. The CDR3 contains 16 residues. The CDR3 bases are TGTGCCAGCAGCACCCTACTAGCGGGAGTAACCGATACGCAGTATTTT. Encoded protein: CASSTLLAGVTDTQYF.

V and J are TRBV21-1 and TRBJ2-7; no DNA check was done on the table's D call, TRBD1. TRBV21-1 is deemed a pseudogene. The CDR3 covers 14 residues. DNA of the CDR3: TGTGCCAGCAACCGACAGGACCCGGGCCACGAGCAGTACTTC. It codes for CASNRQDPGHEQYF.

This chain links TRBV2 with TRBJ2-1; D gene ambiguous. CDR3 size: 13 residues. Trimming stripped 5 bases from V and 4 bases from J, with 9 bases between. Germline V CDR1 and CDR2: SNHLY, FYNNEI. DNA of the CDR3: TGTGCCAGCAGTACACGCAGTTACAATGAGCAGTTCTTC. This encodes CASSTRSYNEQFF.

This clone occurred a few times. The chain carries TRBV27 and TRBJ1-1; TRBD1 aligns across 8 bases. Germline assignment: CDR1 MNHEY and CDR2 SMNVEV (reference sequence). J was trimmed by 5 bases and V by 8 bases; bases with no gene match: 7. The CDR3 runs to 13 residues. The CDR3 DNA sequence: TGTGCCAGCGCCAGGGGGCTCGGGACTGAAGCTTTCTTT. It specifies CASARGLGTEAFF.

The V call is TRBV30, the J call TRBJ2-7; no firm D call. The V gene lost 3 bases and the J gene lost 5 bases, with 11 bases spanning the gap. The CDR3 spans 12 residues. The germline V gene encodes CDR1 GTSNPN and CDR2 SVGIG (reference sequence). CDR3 DNA sequence: TGTGCCTGGAGCCTGAACGAGGACGAGCAGTACTTC. Translation gives CAWSLNEDEQYF.

This chain joins TRBV7-9 and TRBJ2-2; TRBD1 might be the D (5 bases). The CDR3 consists of 18 residues. Germline loops: CDR1 SEHNR, CDR2 FQNEAQ (reference sequence). V was trimmed by 5 bases and J by 7 bases, leaving 26 bases between them. CDR3 in amino acids: CASSPSVATRVYGGELFF. The CDR3 DNA follows: TGTGCCAGCAGCCCCAGTGTGGCCACCAGGGTGTATGGCGGGGAGCTGTTTTTT.

This sequence joins TRBV5-1 and TRBJ2-3, with 7 bases lining up with TRBD2. V shed 0 bases, J shed 2 bases, and the junction held 9 bases outside the gene matches. Looked up from germline, CDR1 is SGHRS and CDR2 is YFSETQ. The CDR3 sequence is 17 residues long. The CDR3 bases are TGCGCCAGCAGCTTGGTGGCTAGCGGAGACTACACAGATACGCAGTATTTT. Encoded protein: CASSLVASGDYTDTQYF.

The V and J genes are TRBV7-3 and TRBJ1-1; D is perhaps TRBD1 (5 bases). The germline CDR1 and CDR2 sequences are SGHTA and FQGTGA. The germline V and J ends were trimmed by 1 base and 3 bases, with 12 bases remaining between them. The CDR3 loop spans 15 amino acids. CDR3 region: CASSLMGGSDTEAFF. The CDR3 coding sequence is TGTGCCAGCAGCTTAATGGGGGGTAGTGACACTGAAGCTTTCTTT.

This chain uses TRBV27 with TRBJ2-2; D unclear. Trimming took 11 bases from V and 7 from J, leaving 17 bases between them. Germline V gene data show CDR1 as MNHEY and CDR2 as SMNVEV (reference sequence). The CDR3 runs 13 residues. The CDR3 spells CASRYTDGGELFF. CDR3 DNA sequence: TGTGCCTCGAGGTATACCGACGGCGGGGAGCTGTTTTTT.

The chain employs TRBV5-1 and TRBJ2-3, with 12 bases fitting TRBD2. The germline V gene has CDR1 SGHRS and CDR2 YFSETQ. Unmatched junction bases numbered 10, after V lost 4 bases and J lost 7 bases. This CDR3 is built from 16 residues. The CDR3: CASSTTSGGTTNTQYF. The CDR3 bases are TGCGCCAGCAGCACGACTAGCGGGGGAACAACCAATACGCAGTATTTT.

This chain connects TRBV11-2 to TRBJ1-6; D ambiguous. The V and J ends lost 1 base and 10 bases respectively, with 11 bases between them. CDR3 length equals 14 residues. Germline V gene lookup returns CDR1 SGHAT and CDR2 FQNNGV. The CDR3 coding sequence is TGTGCCAGCAGCTTAGTAACAGCCTCATCACCCCTCCACTTT. Amino acids: CASSLVTASSPLHF.

As DNA, the CDR3 is TGTGCCACCAGCAGAGAGGCTAGGGGCGAGCAGTACTTC. It yields the protein CATSREARGEQYF. The chain joins TRBV15 to TRBJ2-7, with a weak D call TRBD1 (5 bases). V lost 0 bases and J 6 bases, leaving 9 bases between the germline ends. CDR1 is LNHNV, CDR2 YYDKDF, per germline (reference sequence). This CDR3 is 13 amino acids long.

The V gene is TRBV6-1, the J gene TRBJ1-6; 7 bases map to TRBD1. Germline lookup yields CDR1 MNHNS and CDR2 SASEGT. The CDR3 is 15 amino acids. V lost 2 bases and J lost 4; bases outside the gene matches: 2. As DNA, the CDR3 is TGTGCCAGCAGTGAACGGACAGGATATAATTCACCCCTCCACTTT. Protein sequence: CASSERTGYNSPLHF.

This clone was recorded only once. This CDR3 is CASSFLGLAGGLSYNEQFF. DNA for the CDR3: TGTGCCAGCAGCTTCCTGGGACTAGCGGGAGGGTTGTCCTACAATGAGCAGTTCTTC. V and J are TRBV5-5 and TRBJ2-1; TRBD2 matches at 16 bases. This CDR3 has 19 residues. Germline assignment: CDR1 SGHKS and CDR2 YYEKEE (reference sequence). J was trimmed by 1 base and V by 2 bases; bases with no gene match: 6.

This clone was seen only once. The chain employs TRBV7-6 and TRBJ1-2; 10 nucleotides match TRBD1. Germline CDR1 and CDR2: SGHVS and FNYEAQ. V was pared by 5 bases and J by 3 bases, with 3 bases of the junction left unmatched. The CDR3 runs 14 residues. Here the CDR3 reads CASSPGTGDYGYTF. In DNA, the CDR3 is TGTGCCAGCAGCCCCGGGACAGGGGACTATGGCTACACCTTC.

This chain uses TRBV2 with TRBJ2-7, with 11 bases aligning to TRBD1. Losses at the gene ends were 3 bases for V and 6 bases for J; bases not matched to a gene: 7. Germline V gives CDR1 SNHLY, CDR2 FYNNEI. The CDR3 length is 15 residues. The CDR3 DNA reads TGTGCCAGCAGTGATGGACAGGGGGCAAGTCGCGAGCAGTACTTC. Translating it yields CASSDGQGASREQYF.

This chain joins TRBV28 and TRBJ2-5, with 7 nucleotides matching TRBD1. J was trimmed by 1 base and V by 5 bases; bases with no gene match: 4. This CDR3 contains 14 residues. From germline, CDR1 is MDHEN and CDR2 SYDVKM. CDR3 sequence reads: CASSGDSFQETQYF. As DNA, the CDR3 is TGTGCCAGCAGTGGGGACAGTTTCCAAGAGACCCAGTACTTC.